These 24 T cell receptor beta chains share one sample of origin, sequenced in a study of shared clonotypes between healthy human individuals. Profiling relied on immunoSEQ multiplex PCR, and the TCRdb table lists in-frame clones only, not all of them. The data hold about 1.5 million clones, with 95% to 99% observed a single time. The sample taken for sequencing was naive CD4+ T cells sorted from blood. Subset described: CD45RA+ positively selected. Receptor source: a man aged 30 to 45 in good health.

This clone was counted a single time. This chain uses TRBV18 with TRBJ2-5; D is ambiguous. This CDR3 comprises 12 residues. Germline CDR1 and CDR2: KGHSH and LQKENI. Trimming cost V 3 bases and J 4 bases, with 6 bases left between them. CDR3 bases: TGTGCCAGCTCACCTACGGCAGAGACCCAGTACTTC. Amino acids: CASSPTAETQYF.

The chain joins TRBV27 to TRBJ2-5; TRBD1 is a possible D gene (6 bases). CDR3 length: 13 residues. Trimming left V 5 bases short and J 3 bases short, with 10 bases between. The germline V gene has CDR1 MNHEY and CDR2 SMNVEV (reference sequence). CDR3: CASSLRTEETQYF. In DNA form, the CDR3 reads TGTGCCAGCAGTCTTAGGACAGAAGAGACCCAGTACTTC.

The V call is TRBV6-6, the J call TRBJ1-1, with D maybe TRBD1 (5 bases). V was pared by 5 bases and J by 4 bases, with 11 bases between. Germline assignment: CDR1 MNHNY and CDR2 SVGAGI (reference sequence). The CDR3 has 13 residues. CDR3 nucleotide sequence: TGTGCCAGCAGTCTGGGACGGGGCACTGAAGCTTTCTTT. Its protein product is CASSLGRGTEAFF.

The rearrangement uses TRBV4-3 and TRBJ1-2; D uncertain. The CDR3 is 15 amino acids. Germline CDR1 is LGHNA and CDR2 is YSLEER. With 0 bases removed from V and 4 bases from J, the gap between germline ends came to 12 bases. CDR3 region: CASSQDLRQFYGYTF. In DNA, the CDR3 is TGCGCCAGCAGCCAAGATCTCAGGCAATTCTATGGCTACACCTTC.

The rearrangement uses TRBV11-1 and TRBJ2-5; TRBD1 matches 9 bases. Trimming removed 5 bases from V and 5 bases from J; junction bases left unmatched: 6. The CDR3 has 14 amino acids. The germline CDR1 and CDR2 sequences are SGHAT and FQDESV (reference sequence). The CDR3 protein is CASSLRTGVETQYF. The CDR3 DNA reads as TGTGCCAGCAGCCTTCGGACAGGGGTGGAGACCCAGTACTTC.

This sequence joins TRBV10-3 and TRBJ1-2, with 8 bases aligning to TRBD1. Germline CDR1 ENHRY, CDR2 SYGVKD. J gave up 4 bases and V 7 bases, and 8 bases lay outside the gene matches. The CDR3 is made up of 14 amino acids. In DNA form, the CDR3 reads TGTGCCATCACTGGGGCGACAGGGGCCTATGGCTACACCTTC. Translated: CAITGATGAYGYTF.

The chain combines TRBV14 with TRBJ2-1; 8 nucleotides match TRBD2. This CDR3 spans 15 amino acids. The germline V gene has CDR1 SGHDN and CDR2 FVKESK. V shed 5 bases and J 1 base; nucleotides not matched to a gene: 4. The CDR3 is CASSLTSGSYNEQFF. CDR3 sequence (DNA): TGTGCCAGCAGCTTAACTAGCGGATCCTACAATGAGCAGTTCTTC. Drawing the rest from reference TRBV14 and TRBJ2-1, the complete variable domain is EAGVTQFPSHSVIEKGQTVTLRCDPISGHDNLYWYRRVMGKEIKFLLHFVKESKQDESGMPNNRFLAERTGGTYSTLKVQPAELEDSGVYFCASSLTSGSYNEQFFGPGTRLTVL.

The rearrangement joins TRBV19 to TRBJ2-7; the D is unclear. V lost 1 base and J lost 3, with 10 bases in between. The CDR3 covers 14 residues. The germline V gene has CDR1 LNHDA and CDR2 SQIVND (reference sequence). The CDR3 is CASSIGARNYEQYF. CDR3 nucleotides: TGTGCCAGTAGTATAGGGGCCAGAAACTACGAGCAGTACTTC.

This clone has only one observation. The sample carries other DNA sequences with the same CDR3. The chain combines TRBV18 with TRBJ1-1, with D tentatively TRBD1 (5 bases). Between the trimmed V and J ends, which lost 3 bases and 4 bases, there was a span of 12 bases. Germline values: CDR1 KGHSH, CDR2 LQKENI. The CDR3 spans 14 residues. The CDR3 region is CASSPGGGGTEAFF. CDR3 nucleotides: TGTGCCAGCTCACCCGGTGGGGGGGGCACTGAAGCTTTCTTT.

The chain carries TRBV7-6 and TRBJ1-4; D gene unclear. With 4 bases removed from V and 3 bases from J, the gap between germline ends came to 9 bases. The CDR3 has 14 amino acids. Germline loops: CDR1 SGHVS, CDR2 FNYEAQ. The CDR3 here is CASSSEPSNEKLFF. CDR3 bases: TGTGCCAGCAGCTCAGAACCATCTAATGAAAAACTGTTTTTT.

CDR3 nucleotide sequence: TGTGCCAGCAGCCACGGACAGGGGGAGAACACAGATACGCAGTATTTT. It specifies CASSHGQGENTDTQYF. The V call is TRBV11-2, the J call TRBJ2-3, with 10 bases matching TRBD1. V trimming: 5 bases; J trimming: 2 bases; junction bases outside the gene matches: 7. The CDR3 covers 16 residues. Per germline, CDR1 SGHAT and CDR2 FQNNGV.

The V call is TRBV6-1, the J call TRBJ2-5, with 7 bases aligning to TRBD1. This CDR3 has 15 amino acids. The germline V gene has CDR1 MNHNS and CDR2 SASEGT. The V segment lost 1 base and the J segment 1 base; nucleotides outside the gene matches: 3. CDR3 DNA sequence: TGTGCCAGCAGTGAAGTCAGGGGGATCCAAGAGACCCAGTACTTC. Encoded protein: CASSEVRGIQETQYF.

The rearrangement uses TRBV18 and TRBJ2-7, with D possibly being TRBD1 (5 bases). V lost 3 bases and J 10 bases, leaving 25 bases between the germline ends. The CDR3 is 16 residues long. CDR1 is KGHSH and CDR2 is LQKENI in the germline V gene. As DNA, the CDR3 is TGTGCCAGCTCACCGTTAAAACAGGTCGCCGGAACGCAACAGTACTTC. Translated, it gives CASSPLKQVAGTQQYF. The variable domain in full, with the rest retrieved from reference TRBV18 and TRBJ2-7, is NAGVMQNPRHLVRRRGQEARLRCSPMKGHSHVYWYRQLPEEGLKFMVYLQKENIIDESGMPKERFSAEFPKEGPSILRIQQVVRGDSAAYFCASSPLKQVAGTQQYFGPGTRLTVT.

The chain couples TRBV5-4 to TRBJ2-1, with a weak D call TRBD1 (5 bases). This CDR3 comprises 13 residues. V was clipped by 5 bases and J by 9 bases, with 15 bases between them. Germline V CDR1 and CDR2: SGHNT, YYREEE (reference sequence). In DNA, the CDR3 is TGTGCCAGCAGACTCCGGCCCGACAGTGAGCAGTTCTTC. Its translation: CASRLRPDSEQFF.

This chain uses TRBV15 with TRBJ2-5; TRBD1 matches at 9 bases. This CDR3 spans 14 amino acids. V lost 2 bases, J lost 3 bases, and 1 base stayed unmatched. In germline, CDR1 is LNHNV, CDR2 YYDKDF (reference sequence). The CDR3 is CATSRRTGEETQYF. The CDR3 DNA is TGTGCCACCAGCAGACGGACAGGGGAAGAGACCCAGTACTTC. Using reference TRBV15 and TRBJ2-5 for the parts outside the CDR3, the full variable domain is DAMVIQNPRYQVTQFGKPVTLSCSQTLNHNVMYWYQQKSSQAPKLLFHYYDKDFNNEADTPDNFQSRRPNTSFCFLDIRSPGLGDTAMYLCATSRRTGEETQYFGPGTRLLVL.

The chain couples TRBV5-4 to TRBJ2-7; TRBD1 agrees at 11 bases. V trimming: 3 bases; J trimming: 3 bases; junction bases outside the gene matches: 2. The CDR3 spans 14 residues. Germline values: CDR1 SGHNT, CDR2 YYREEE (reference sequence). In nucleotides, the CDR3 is TGTGCCAGCAGCTCCGGGACAGGGGGCTACGAGCAGTACTTC. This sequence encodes CASSSGTGGYEQYF.

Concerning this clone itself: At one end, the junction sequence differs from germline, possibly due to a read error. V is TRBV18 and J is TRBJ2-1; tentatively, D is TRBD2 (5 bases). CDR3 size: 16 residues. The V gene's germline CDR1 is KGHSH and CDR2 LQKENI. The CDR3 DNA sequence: TGTGCCAGCTCCCCACCTGGGCGCGGGCCCTACAATGAGCAGTTCTTC. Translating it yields CASSPPGRGPYNEQFF.

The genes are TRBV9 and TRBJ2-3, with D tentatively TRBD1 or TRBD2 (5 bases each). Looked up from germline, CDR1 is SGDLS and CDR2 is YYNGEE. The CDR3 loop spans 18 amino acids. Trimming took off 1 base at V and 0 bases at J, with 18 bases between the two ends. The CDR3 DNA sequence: TGTGCCAGCAGCGTACAGCCTAGGGGCGGGTCTAGCACAGATACGCAGTATTTT. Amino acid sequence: CASSVQPRGGSSTDTQYF.

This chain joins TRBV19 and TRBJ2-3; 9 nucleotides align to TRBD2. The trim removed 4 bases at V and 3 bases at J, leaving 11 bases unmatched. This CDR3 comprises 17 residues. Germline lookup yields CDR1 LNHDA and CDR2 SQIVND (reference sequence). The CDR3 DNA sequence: TGTGCCAGTAGTACCACATCTAGCGGGACCTTTACAGATACGCAGTATTTT. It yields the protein CASSTTSSGTFTDTQYF. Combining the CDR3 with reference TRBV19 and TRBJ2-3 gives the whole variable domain DGGITQSPKYLFRKEGQNVTLSCEQNLNHDAMYWYRQDPGQGLRLIYYSQIVNDFQKGDIAEGYSVSREKKESFPLTVTSAQKNPTAFYLCASSTTSSGTFTDTQYFGPGTRLTVL.

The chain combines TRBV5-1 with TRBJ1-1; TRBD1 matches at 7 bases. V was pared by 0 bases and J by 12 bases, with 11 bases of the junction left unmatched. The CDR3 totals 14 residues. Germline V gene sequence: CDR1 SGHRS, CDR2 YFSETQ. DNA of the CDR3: TGCGCCAGCAGCTTGGAAAGTGACAGGGAGATAACTTTCTTT. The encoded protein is CASSLESDREITFF.

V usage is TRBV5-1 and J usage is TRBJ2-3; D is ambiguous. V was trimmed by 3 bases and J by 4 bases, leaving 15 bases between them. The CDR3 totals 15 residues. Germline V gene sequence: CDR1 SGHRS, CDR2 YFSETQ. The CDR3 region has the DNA TGCGCCAGCAGCTCACGTACCGCGTTCCCAGATACGCAGTATTTT. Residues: CASSSRTAFPDTQYF. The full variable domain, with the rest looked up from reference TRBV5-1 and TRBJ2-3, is KAGVTQTPRYLIKTRGQQVTLSCSPISGHRSVSWYQQTPGQGLQFLFEYFSETQRNKGNFPGRFSGRQFSNSRSEMNVSTLELGDSALYLCASSSRTAFPDTQYFGPGTRLTVL.

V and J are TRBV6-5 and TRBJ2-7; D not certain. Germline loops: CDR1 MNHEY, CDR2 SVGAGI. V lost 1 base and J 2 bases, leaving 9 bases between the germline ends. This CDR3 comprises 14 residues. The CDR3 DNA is TGTGCCAGCAGTTACTTTGCCGTGGCCTACGAGCAGTACTTC. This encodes CASSYFAVAYEQYF.

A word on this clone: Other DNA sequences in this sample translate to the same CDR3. The DNA for the CDR3 is TGTGCCAGCAGAGGGTATGGCTACACCTTC. This gives the protein CASRGYGYTF. The J gene is TRBJ1-2, the V gene TRBV28; D is unresolved. CDR1 is MDHEN and CDR2 is SYDVKM in the germline V gene. The CDR3 loop spans 10 amino acids. V was pared by 6 bases and J by 5 bases, with 4 bases between.

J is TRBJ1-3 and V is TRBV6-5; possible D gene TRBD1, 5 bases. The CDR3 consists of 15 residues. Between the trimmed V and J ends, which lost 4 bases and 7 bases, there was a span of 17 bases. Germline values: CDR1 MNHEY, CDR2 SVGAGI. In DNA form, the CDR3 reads TGTGCCAGCAGTTCCACCTCGGGGCGGGCGAACACCATATATTTT. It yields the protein CASSSTSGRANTIYF.